One sample yielded the 32 T cell receptor beta chains listed below, sequenced in a study of T cell responses to AZD1222 COVID-19 vaccine. Measured with immunoSEQ multiplex PCR; TCRdb has only the in-frame clones, and not every one. The table records some 150,000 clones, around 92% of them present only once. The sequences come from peripheral blood, collected on day 0 of MenACWY control vaccination. The receptors shown here come from an adult in good health.

The chain uses TRBV6-1 and TRBJ2-5; D is unresolved. The V and J ends lost 1 base and 0 bases respectively, with 9 bases between them. This CDR3 is built from 15 residues. The germline CDR1 and CDR2 sequences are MNHNS and SASEGT. The CDR3 spells CASSEGRSHQETQYF. The CDR3 bases are TGTGCCAGCAGTGAAGGACGGAGCCACCAAGAGACCCAGTACTTC.

This clone was seen a single time. CDR3 nucleotides: TGCGCCAGCAGCTTTCGTCTGAGCTCCTACAATGAGCAGTTCTTC. This encodes CASSFRLSSYNEQFF. This chain connects TRBV5-1 to TRBJ2-1; D not resolved. Trimming took 2 bases from V and 0 from J, leaving 9 bases between them. The CDR3 length is 15 residues. From germline, CDR1 is SGHRS and CDR2 YFSETQ.

The V call is TRBV25-1, the J call TRBJ2-7, with a tentative D call TRBD2 (5 bases). V shed 1 base and J shed 4 bases, with 8 bases lying between them. Germline CDR1 and CDR2: MGHDK and SYGVNS. The CDR3 consists of 13 residues. The CDR3 spells CASSESGDYEQYF. The CDR3 region has the DNA TGTGCCAGCAGTGAATCCGGGGATTACGAGCAGTACTTC.

The V gene is TRBV18, the J gene TRBJ2-7; D is perhaps TRBD1 or TRBD2 (5 bases each). V was cut by 6 bases and J by 5 bases, with 20 bases left in between. There are 15 residues in the CDR3. Germline assignment: CDR1 KGHSH and CDR2 LQKENI. The DNA of the CDR3 is TGTGCCAGCTCCCCCCCCGGGACGAGGCGCCACGAGCAGTACTTC. This sequence encodes CASSPPGTRRHEQYF.

This rearrangement joins TRBV4-3 to TRBJ2-1; D gene unclear. Germline assignment: CDR1 LGHNA and CDR2 YSLEER. Trimming left V 5 bases short and J 6 bases short, with 17 bases between. There are 15 residues in the CDR3. DNA of the CDR3: TGCGCCAGCAGCAGCGCGTTGTCGACCCCCAATGAGCAGTTCTTC. It translates to CASSSALSTPNEQFF.

The V call is TRBV9, the J call TRBJ2-5, with 9 positions matching TRBD1. V shed 0 bases and J 1 base; nucleotides not matched to a gene: 7. Looked up from germline, CDR1 is SGDLS and CDR2 is YYNGEE. The CDR3 extends over 17 amino acids. Written as DNA, the CDR3 is TGTGCCAGCAGCGTAGATCCCGGGACAGGGTTCCAAGAGACCCAGTACTTC. This codes for CASSVDPGTGFQETQYF.

Written as DNA, the CDR3 is TGTGCCAGCAAGGGGGGGGAGCAGTACTTC. Protein: CASKGGEQYF. The rearrangement links TRBV6-4 to TRBJ2-7; maybe TRBD2 (7 bases). Germline V gives CDR1 MRHNA, CDR2 SNTAGT. With 7 bases removed from V and 7 bases from J, the gap between germline ends came to 8 bases. The CDR3 loop spans 10 amino acids.

The genes are TRBV19 and TRBJ1-6; no reliable D call. CDR3 length: 14 residues. Trimming removed 6 bases from V and 5 bases from J, with 11 bases in between. Germline CDR1 is LNHDA and CDR2 is SQIVND (reference sequence). The CDR3 DNA reads TGTGCCAGTAGGACAAGGACGGATAATTCACCCCTCCACTTT. Its protein is CASRTRTDNSPLHF.

This chain uses TRBV10-3 with TRBJ2-7; the match to TRBD2 covers 7 bases. The germline V gene has CDR1 ENHRY and CDR2 SYGVKD. After removal of 0 bases from V and 2 bases from J, the junction contained 4 bases not matched to a gene. The CDR3 consists of 15 residues. The CDR3 sequence: CAISESSGLAYEQYF. The CDR3 DNA sequence: TGTGCCATCAGTGAGTCTAGCGGACTAGCCTACGAGCAGTACTTC.

The genes are TRBV27 and TRBJ2-6; D uncertain. CDR1 MNHEY and CDR2 SMNVEV come from the germline V gene (reference sequence). The CDR3 covers 16 residues. Between the trimmed V and J ends, which lost 3 bases and 0 bases, there was a span of 9 bases. The CDR3 spells CASSLSQTSGANVLTF. Here the CDR3 DNA reads TGTGCCAGCAGTTTGTCTCAAACCTCTGGGGCCAACGTCCTGACTTTC.

The chain recombines TRBV7-8 with TRBJ2-5; 10 bases fit TRBD2. The germline gives CDR1 SGHVS, CDR2 FQNEAQ. Unmatched junction bases numbered 3, after V lost 7 bases and J lost 1 base. The CDR3 is made up of 14 amino acids. The CDR3 bases are TGTGCCAGCACCGGGACTAGCGCCCAAGAGACCCAGTACTTC. This translates into CASTGTSAQETQYF.

This clone has just one count. The chain uses TRBV10-3 and TRBJ2-7; D not certain. V lost 10 bases to trimming and J lost 0 bases, with 13 bases between them. CDR1 ENHRY and CDR2 SYGVKD come from the germline V gene. This CDR3 comprises 13 residues. The CDR3 loop is CATLGISSYEQYF. For the CDR3, the DNA is TGTGCCACATTGGGGATTAGCTCCTACGAGCAGTACTTC.

The CDR3 sequence is CASSSQGALGYTF. CDR3 nucleotides: TGTGCCAGCAGTTCCCAGGGGGCGCTCGGCTACACCTTC. V gene TRBV27 combines with J gene TRBJ1-2, with 8 nucleotides matching TRBD1. V shed 4 bases, J shed 8 bases, and the junction held 6 bases outside the gene matches. The CDR3 contains 13 residues. CDR1 and CDR2 from the germline V gene are MNHEY and SMNVEV (reference sequence).

This chain connects TRBV21-1 to TRBJ2-2; the table's TRBD1 call for D was not verified on the DNA. TRBV21-1 is given as a pseudogene. The CDR3 consists of 14 residues. CDR3 region: CASIQGIRTGELFF. CDR3 coding DNA: TGTGCCAGCATACAGGGGATTCGCACCGGGGAGCTGTTTTTT.

This sequence joins TRBV28 and TRBJ2-6; D might be TRBD1 (5 bases). Germline CDR1 and CDR2: MDHEN and SYDVKM. The CDR3 has 16 residues. Trimming shortened V by 1 base and J by 2 bases, and 9 bases separated the two germline ends. This CDR3 is CASSLLGVTGANVLTF. CDR3 sequence (DNA): TGTGCCAGCAGTTTATTAGGGGTGACTGGGGCCAACGTCCTGACTTTC.

V gene TRBV5-4 combines with J gene TRBJ2-5; TRBD1 or TRBD2 may be the D gene (5 bases each). V lost 5 bases and J 9 bases, leaving 17 bases between the germline ends. CDR1 and CDR2 (germline): SGHNT, YYREEE (reference sequence). The CDR3 is 13 amino acids. Here the CDR3 reads CASSGDPFGAQYF. Here the CDR3 DNA reads TGTGCCAGCAGTGGGGACCCGTTCGGGGCCCAGTACTTC. Filled out from reference TRBV5-4 and TRBJ2-5, the complete variable domain reads ETGVTQSPTHLIKTRGQQVTLRCSSQSGHNTVSWYQQALGQGPQFIFQYYREEENGRGNFPPRFSGLQFPNYSSELNVNALELDDSALYLCASSGDPFGAQYFGPGTRLLVL.

The V and J genes are TRBV5-4 and TRBJ2-6; D gene uncertain. The CDR3 is 16 residues long. Germline-derived CDR1 and CDR2 are SGHNT and YYREEE (reference sequence). Trimming removed 0 bases at V and 0 bases at J, with 7 bases between. In nucleotides, the CDR3 is TGTGCCAGCAGCTTGGACGCTAGCTCTGGGGCCAACGTCCTGACTTTC. As protein: CASSLDASSGANVLTF.

The chain uses TRBV15 and TRBJ1-6; 8 nucleotides align to TRBD1. CDR1 and CDR2 (germline): LNHNV, YYDKDF (reference sequence). The CDR3 contains 15 residues. The junction had 4 bases not matched to a gene; V was cut back by 4 bases and J by 5 bases. The CDR3 nucleotides are TGTGCCACCAGCATCGGGACAGGAAATAATTCACCCCTCCACTTT. Translating gives CATSIGTGNNSPLHF.

The chain uses TRBV27 and TRBJ1-2; weak D call: TRBD1 (5 bases). The V and J ends lost 5 bases and 7 bases respectively, with 17 bases between them. The germline CDR1 and CDR2 sequences are MNHEY and SMNVEV (reference sequence). The length of the CDR3 is 14 residues. CDR3 sequence: CASSRVGETAGYTF. In DNA form, the CDR3 reads TGTGCCAGCAGTCGTGTGGGGGAAACAGCTGGCTACACCTTC.

The chain recombines TRBV28 with TRBJ2-7, with 7 positions matching TRBD1. After removal of 5 bases from V and 2 bases from J, the junction contained 6 bases not matched to a gene. The CDR3 contains 14 residues. Germline CDR1 reads MDHEN; CDR2 reads SYDVKM. The CDR3 coding sequence is TGTGCCAGCAGTGCCTTGGACAGGCCCTACGAGCAGTACTTC. This gives the protein CASSALDRPYEQYF.

V usage is TRBV5-8 and J usage is TRBJ2-7; possibly TRBD2 for D (6 bases). This CDR3 region has 14 residues. Trimming left V 4 bases short and J 3 bases short, with 14 bases between. Germline V gives CDR1 SGHTS, CDR2 YDEGEE. DNA of the CDR3: TGTGCCAGCAGCCCCTTATGGCGGGGCTACGAGCAGTACTTC. Translation gives CASSPLWRGYEQYF.

The chain couples TRBV6-5 to TRBJ1-6; a possible D gene is TRBD1 (6 bases). The germline CDR1 and CDR2 sequences are MNHEY and SVGAGI. The CDR3 covers 13 residues. V lost 4 bases and J lost 10, with 11 bases in between. CDR3 DNA sequence: TGTGCCAGCAGTTTGCAGGGGAAATCACCCCTCCACTTT. It codes for CASSLQGKSPLHF.

This clone was recorded only once. The chain carries TRBV11-1 and TRBJ1-1; no clear D gene. Trimming removed 2 bases at V and 5 bases at J, with 15 bases between. CDR1 SGHAT and CDR2 FQDESV come from the germline V gene (reference sequence). The CDR3 consists of 15 residues. CDR3 in DNA: TGTGCCAGCAGCTTAACCGCCCTCCCGGGGACTGAAGCTTTCTTT. This gives the protein CASSLTALPGTEAFF.

The rearrangement joins TRBV19 to TRBJ2-5; 8 positions agree with TRBD1. CDR3 length: 14 amino acids. Germline CDR1 LNHDA, CDR2 SQIVND (reference sequence). With 7 bases clipped from V and 2 bases from J, the junction kept 6 bases outside the gene matches. CDR3 sequence: CASTQGAEQETQYF. The CDR3, as DNA: TGTGCCAGTACCCAGGGGGCAGAACAAGAGACCCAGTACTTC.

CDR3 residues: CASSATPGTASNTGELFF. The DNA for the CDR3 is TGCGCCAGCAGCGCAACCCCGGGGACAGCATCGAACACCGGGGAGCTGTTTTTT. The gene calls are TRBV5-1 and TRBJ2-2; TRBD1 matches at 7 bases. The germline V gene encodes CDR1 SGHRS and CDR2 YFSETQ. Trimming at V came to 4 bases and at J to 0 bases, leaving 12 bases not matched to a gene. The CDR3 totals 18 residues.

The chain uses TRBV2 and TRBJ2-7, with 8 nucleotides matching TRBD1. CDR1 and CDR2 (germline): SNHLY, FYNNEI. The CDR3 has 12 amino acids. V gave up 5 bases and J gave up 6 bases; unmatched junction bases: 3. DNA of the CDR3: TGTGCCAGCAGTTATACAGGGGGCGAGCAGTACTTC. Encoded protein: CASSYTGGEQYF. Full variable domain (outside the CDR3, taken from reference TRBV2 and TRBJ2-7): EPEVTQTPSHQVTQMGQEVILRCVPISNHLYFYWYRQILGQKVEFLVSFYNNEISEKSEIFDDQFSVERPDGSNFTLKIRSTKLEDSAMYFCASSYTGGEQYFGPGTRLTVT.

The V and J genes are TRBV6-5 and TRBJ1-2, with D perhaps matching TRBD1 (6 bases). V gave up 8 bases and J gave up 1 base, with 8 bases separating them. The CDR3 has 12 amino acids. CDR1 is MNHEY, CDR2 SVGAGI, per germline. CDR3 loop: CASQGFNYGYTF. The CDR3 DNA reads TGTGCCAGCCAGGGGTTTAACTATGGCTACACCTTC.

The CDR3 nucleotides are TGTGCCAGCAAATCCAGCGGGCAAACCTACAATGAGCAGTTCTTC. Residues: CASKSSGQTYNEQFF. The V and J genes are TRBV28 and TRBJ2-1, with D possibly matching TRBD2 (6 bases). Germline CDR1 reads MDHEN; CDR2 reads SYDVKM. CDR3 length: 15 residues. V lost 7 bases to trimming and J lost 2 bases, with 15 bases between them.

The V gene is TRBV25-1, the J gene TRBJ1-2, with D unclear. The CDR3 is made up of 14 amino acids. The ends were cut back, 5 bases at V and 2 bases at J, with 12 bases in the middle. The V gene's germline CDR1 is MGHDK and CDR2 SYGVNS. CDR3 sequence (DNA): TGTGCCAGCAGTACCGAGTGGCAGAACTATGGCTACACCTTC. Residues: CASSTEWQNYGYTF.

To note about this clone: The sample carries other DNA sequences with the same CDR3. The chain joins TRBV12-3 or TRBV12-4 to TRBJ1-5; no clear D gene. The V gene lost 5 bases and the J gene lost 3 bases, with 5 bases spanning the gap. This CDR3 is built from 12 residues. The CDR3 nucleotides read TGTGCCAGCAGTCTGGACAATCAGCCCCAGCATTTT. Amino acids: CASSLDNQPQHF.

The rearrangement uses TRBV5-4 and TRBJ2-7, with 7 bases lining up with TRBD1. In germline, CDR1 is SGHNT, CDR2 YYREEE (reference sequence). Unmatched junction bases numbered 6, after V lost 2 bases and J lost 4 bases. The CDR3 has 14 residues. The CDR3 region is CASSFDRDIYEQYF. The CDR3 DNA reads TGTGCCAGCAGCTTCGACAGGGACATTTACGAGCAGTACTTC. The full variable domain, its missing parts supplied by reference TRBV5-4 and TRBJ2-7, is ETGVTQSPTHLIKTRGQQVTLRCSSQSGHNTVSWYQQALGQGPQFIFQYYREEENGRGNFPPRFSGLQFPNYSSELNVNALELDDSALYLCASSFDRDIYEQYFGPGTRLTVT.

The chain links TRBV9 to TRBJ1-6, with D unresolved. Germline V gene sequence: CDR1 SGDLS, CDR2 YYNGEE. The length of the CDR3 is 18 residues. The V end lost 4 bases, the J end lost 0 bases, and 17 bases lay between the germline ends. In DNA, the CDR3 is TGTGCCAGCAGCCCTAAAATAGACCCTGGCTCCTATAATTCACCCCTCCACTTT. Amino acid sequence: CASSPKIDPGSYNSPLHF.